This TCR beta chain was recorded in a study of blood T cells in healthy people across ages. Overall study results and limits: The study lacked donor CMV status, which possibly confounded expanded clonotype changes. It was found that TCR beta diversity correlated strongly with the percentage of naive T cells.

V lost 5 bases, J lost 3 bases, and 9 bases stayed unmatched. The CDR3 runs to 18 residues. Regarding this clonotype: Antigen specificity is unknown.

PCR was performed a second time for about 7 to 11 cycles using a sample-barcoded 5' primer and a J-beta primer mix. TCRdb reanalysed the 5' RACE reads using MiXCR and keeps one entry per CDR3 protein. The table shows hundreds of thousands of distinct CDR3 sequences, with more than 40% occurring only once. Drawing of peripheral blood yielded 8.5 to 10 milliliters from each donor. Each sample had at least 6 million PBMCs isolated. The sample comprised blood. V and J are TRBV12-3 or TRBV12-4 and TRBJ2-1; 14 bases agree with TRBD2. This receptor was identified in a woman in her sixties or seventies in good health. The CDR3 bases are TGTGCCAGCAGTGCGGGACTAGCGGGGGACTCCAGCTACAATGAGCAGTTCTTC. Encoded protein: CASSAGLAGDSSYNEQFF.